The 26 T cell receptor beta chains below were found in one sample sequenced in a study of blood T cells in healthy people across ages. The use of a sample-barcoded 5' primer and a J-beta primer mix characterized a second PCR of roughly 6 to 11 cycles. Each CDR3 protein gets one entry after TCRdb re-called the 5' RACE reads with MiXCR. The sample has some 550,000 distinct CDR3 sequences; around 50% are singletons. Sequencing input: blood. Every receptor here comes from a man at least 80 years old in good health.

This clonotype was counted only a few times. DNA for the CDR3: TGCGCCAGCAGCCAAGAAGGGCTAGCGGAAGAGAATGAGCAGTTCTTC. It yields the protein CASSQEGLAEENEQFF. The V gene is TRBV4-3, the J gene TRBJ2-1, with 7 bases identical to TRBD2. After removal of 0 bases from V and 7 bases from J, the junction contained 9 bases not matched to a gene. Germline V lookup: CDR1 LGHNA, CDR2 YSLEER. The CDR3 has 16 residues.

The chain has TRBV7-2 and TRBJ2-1; 15 bases agree with TRBD2. J gave up 8 bases and V 9 bases, and 5 bases lay outside the gene matches. The germline CDR1 and CDR2 sequences are SGHTA and FQGNSA. The CDR3 consists of 14 residues. CDR3 amino acids: CASRTSGGAYEQFF. CDR3 sequence (DNA): TGTGCCAGTCGGACTAGCGGGGGGGCCTATGAGCAGTTCTTC.

This clonotype has more than one count but fewer than ten. This rearrangement joins TRBV7-2 to TRBJ2-1, with a tentative D call TRBD2 (5 bases). CDR1 and CDR2 (germline): SGHTA, FQGNSA. There are 14 residues in the CDR3. V dropped 1 base and J dropped 6 bases, with 10 bases sitting between them. The CDR3 protein is CASSLVGVSNEQFF. The CDR3 DNA reads as TGTGCCAGCAGCTTAGTGGGAGTCTCCAATGAGCAGTTCTTC.

The V call is TRBV2, the J call TRBJ1-4; weak D call: TRBD1 (6 bases). The CDR3 is 16 amino acids. Germline V gene data show CDR1 as SNHLY and CDR2 as FYNNEI. The ends were cut back, 4 bases at V and 0 bases at J, with 12 bases in the middle. The CDR3 sequence: CASSGNRVSTNEKLFF. The DNA for the CDR3 is TGTGCCAGCAGTGGGAACAGGGTTTCAACTAATGAAAAACTGTTTTTT.

This clonotype was counted many times. CDR3 nucleotides: TGTGCCAGCAGTTACGGGCGGGGCACTGAAGCTTTCTTT. It codes for CASSYGRGTEAFF. The chain combines TRBV6-6 with TRBJ1-1; no firm D call. Per germline, CDR1 MNHNY and CDR2 SVGAGI (reference sequence). The V and J ends lost 2 bases and 4 bases respectively, with 8 bases between them. The CDR3 is made up of 13 amino acids.

The genes are TRBV7-2 and TRBJ2-5; D gene unclear. In germline, CDR1 is SGHTA, CDR2 FQGNSA. With 4 bases removed from V and 5 bases from J, the gap between germline ends came to 8 bases. This CDR3 region has 12 residues. DNA of the CDR3: TGTGCCAGCAGCTCCGCGAGGGAGACCCAGTACTTC. Amino acid sequence: CASSSARETQYF. The complete variable domain, with remaining parts taken from reference TRBV7-2 and TRBJ2-5, reads GAGVSQSPSNKVTEKGKDVELRCDPISGHTALYWYRQSLGQGLEFLIYFQGNSAPDKSGLPSDRFSAERTGGSVSTLTIQRTQQEDSAVYLCASSSARETQYFGPGTRLLVL.

This clonotype showed up just a few times. This sequence joins TRBV7-2 and TRBJ2-1; D is perhaps TRBD1 (6 bases). Germline values: CDR1 SGHTA, CDR2 FQGNSA. The ends were cut back, 0 bases at V and 8 bases at J, with 20 bases in the middle. CDR3 length: 17 amino acids. The DNA for the CDR3 is TGTGCCAGCAGCTTAGCACGTCTGGGGGCCGGACTGGATGAGCAGTTCTTC. Its protein product is CASSLARLGAGLDEQFF.

The chain employs TRBV20-1 and TRBJ1-5; no definite D call. Germline loops: CDR1 DFQATT, CDR2 SNEGSKA (reference sequence). Trimming took 2 bases from V and 0 from J, leaving 5 bases between them. The CDR3 is 13 amino acids. The CDR3 DNA follows: TGCAGTGCTAGATGGTATAGCAATCAGCCCCAGCATTTT. This encodes CSARWYSNQPQHF.

This clonotype was counted only a few times. This chain joins TRBV7-9 and TRBJ2-5; 10 bases align to TRBD1. Germline V lookup: CDR1 SEHNR, CDR2 FQNEAQ (reference sequence). This CDR3 comprises 16 residues. J gave up 11 bases and V 6 bases, and 18 bases lay outside the gene matches. The CDR3 DNA reads TGTGCCAGCAGACCCGGGACAGGGGTTATTTCAGGGGAGCAGTACTTC. This translates into CASRPGTGVISGEQYF.

The chain joins TRBV2 to TRBJ2-1; no reliable D call. This CDR3 is built from 15 residues. V gave up 6 bases and J gave up 0 bases, with 12 bases separating them. Looked up from germline, CDR1 is SNHLY and CDR2 is FYNNEI. CDR3 sequence: CASSRSVLSYNEQFF. CDR3 in DNA: TGTGCCAGCAGCCGGAGCGTCCTCTCCTACAATGAGCAGTTCTTC. Complete variable domain (other parts from reference TRBV2 and TRBJ2-1): EPEVTQTPSHQVTQMGQEVILRCVPISNHLYFYWYRQILGQKVEFLVSFYNNEISEKSEIFDDQFSVERPDGSNFTLKIRSTKLEDSAMYFCASSRSVLSYNEQFFGPGTRLTVL.

The V call is TRBV9, the J call TRBJ2-7, with a tentative D call TRBD1 (6 bases). The CDR3 is 14 amino acids. Germline CDR1 and CDR2: SGDLS and YYNGEE. Trimming took off 0 bases at V and 4 bases at J, with 11 bases between the two ends. This CDR3 reads CASSVGTDGYEQYF. The DNA for the CDR3 is TGTGCCAGCAGCGTAGGGACAGACGGGTACGAGCAGTACTTC.

CDR3 DNA sequence: TGTGCCAGCAGCCGGCAGACTAGCGGGCTGTACAATGAGCAGTACTTC. Protein: CASSRQTSGLYNEQYF. The chain combines TRBV7-3 with TRBJ2-1; 10 bases fit TRBD2. The end of the DNA fits TRBJ2-7 better, so the J call may be wrong. The CDR3 has 16 residues. CDR1 is SGHTA and CDR2 is FQGTGA in the germline V gene.

This clonotype has a handful of counts. The rearrangement uses TRBV3-1 and TRBJ2-7, with 7 positions matching TRBD1. The V gene end was trimmed by 4 bases and the J gene end by 4 bases; junction bases not matched to a gene: 13. Germline assignment: CDR1 LGHDT and CDR2 YNNKEL (reference sequence). The CDR3 runs 16 residues. The CDR3: CASSPSSPGQIYEQYF. CDR3 bases: TGTGCCAGCAGCCCATCCTCCCCGGGACAGATTTACGAGCAGTACTTC.

This clonotype was recorded many times. V gene TRBV6-6 combines with J gene TRBJ1-3, with a possible D match to TRBD1 (5 bases). The CDR3 loop spans 16 amino acids. Germline V gene data show CDR1 as MNHNY and CDR2 as SVGAGI (reference sequence). V was trimmed by 6 bases and J by 0 bases, leaving 15 bases between them. The CDR3 protein is CASSPAGGFSGNTIYF. CDR3 nucleotides: TGTGCCAGCAGCCCTGCTGGGGGGTTCTCTGGAAACACCATATATTTT.

There are a few counts of this clonotype. The chain carries TRBV10-3 and TRBJ2-3, with TRBD2 as a possible D gene (6 bases). Trimming shortened V by 3 bases and J by 5 bases, and 18 bases separated the two germline ends. The CDR3 is 16 amino acids. CDR1 and CDR2 from the germline V gene are ENHRY and SYGVKD. This CDR3 is CAISDSVVAVGDTQYF. CDR3 in DNA: TGTGCCATCAGTGACTCAGTTGTAGCGGTAGGAGATACGCAGTATTTT.

The CDR3 bases are TGTGCCAGCAGCCAATTTACTCCTCGGGGTTCACCCCTCCACTTT. It is translated as CASSQFTPRGSPLHF. V is TRBV3-1 and J is TRBJ1-6, with D hard to call. The germline V and J ends were trimmed by 2 bases and 9 bases, with 14 bases remaining between them. The CDR3 has 15 amino acids. The germline gives CDR1 LGHDT, CDR2 YNNKEL (reference sequence). Filled out from reference TRBV3-1 and TRBJ1-6, the complete variable domain reads DTAVSQTPKYLVTQMGNDKSIKCEQNLGHDTMYWYKQDSKKFLKIMFSYNNKELIINETVPNRFSPKSPDKAHLNLHINSLELGDSAVYFCASSQFTPRGSPLHFGNGTRLTVT.

This chain links TRBV6-5 with TRBJ2-7; TRBD1 matches at 7 bases. Germline CDR1 reads MNHEY; CDR2 reads SVGAGI. The CDR3 runs to 15 residues. With V trimmed by 0 bases and J by 1 base, 3 bases remained unmatched. The CDR3 DNA sequence: TGTGCCAGCAGTTACTCAGGGGACAGTTCCTACGAGCAGTACTTC. Amino acid sequence: CASSYSGDSSYEQYF.

This clonotype was recorded only once. The chain links TRBV9 to TRBJ2-1; weak D call: TRBD2 (6 bases). Per germline, CDR1 SGDLS and CDR2 YYNGEE. Trimming shortened V by 5 bases and J by 6 bases, and 15 bases separated the two germline ends. The CDR3 contains 14 residues. CDR3 loop: CASSVRLGLNEQFF. The CDR3 DNA is TGTGCCAGCAGTGTCAGACTAGGCCTCAATGAGCAGTTCTTC. Combining the CDR3 with reference TRBV9 and TRBJ2-1 gives the whole variable domain DSGVTQTPKHLITATGQRVTLRCSPRSGDLSVYWYQQSLDQGLQFLIQYYNGEERAKGNILERFSAQQFPDLHSELNLSSLELGDSALYFCASSVRLGLNEQFFGPGTRLTVL.

The chain combines TRBV6-2 or TRBV6-3 with TRBJ2-7, with D possibly matching TRBD1 (5 bases). V lost 6 bases, J lost 3 bases, and 15 bases lay in between. This CDR3 region has 14 residues. CDR1 and CDR2 (germline): MNHEY, SVGEGT. The CDR3 is CASRSSGMNYEQYV. The CDR3 nucleotides read TGTGCCAGCAGGTCGTCAGGGATGAACTACGAGCAGTACGTC.

There are a few counts of this clonotype. V and J are TRBV2 and TRBJ2-5, with TRBD2 matching 12 bases. TRBJ2-7 explains the end of the DNA better; the J call may be wrong. Per the germline V gene, CDR1 is SNHLY and CDR2 is FYNNEI. The CDR3 length is 14 residues. The DNA of the CDR3 is TGTGCCAGCAGTCCAAGGACTAGCGGGAACGAGCAGTACTTC. Translation: CASSPRTSGNEQYF.

Concerning this clonotype itself: Germline is not matched at one junction end, which may reflect a read error. The V and J genes are TRBV12-3 or TRBV12-4 and TRBJ1-1; D remains ambiguous. The CDR3 totals 16 residues. CDR3 sequence reads: CASSLAPGLVYTKAFF. CDR3 in DNA: TGTGCCAGCAGTTTAGCCCCGGGTTTGGTATACACTAAAGCTTTCTTT.

The V gene is TRBV10-2, the J gene TRBJ1-1; D is ambiguous. Germline V lookup: CDR1 WSHSY, CDR2 SAAADI. V lost 7 bases and J 1 base, leaving 13 bases between the germline ends. The CDR3 length is 14 residues. The CDR3 here is CASNFPTANTEAFF. In DNA form, the CDR3 reads TGCGCCAGCAACTTTCCGACGGCGAACACTGAAGCTTTCTTT.

V and J are TRBV5-1 and TRBJ2-7; D uncertain. V was pared by 4 bases and J by 5 bases, with 13 bases between. The CDR3 runs to 13 residues. The germline CDR1 and CDR2 sequences are SGHRS and YFSETQ. The chain's CDR3 is CASSLFSGDEQYF. DNA for the CDR3: TGCGCCAGCAGCCTTTTTTCGGGCGACGAGCAGTACTTC.

This clonotype turned up a few times. In DNA form, the CDR3 reads TGTGCCAGCAATCTGACAGGGGGCAGGTCCGGGGCCAACGTCCTGACTTTC. Protein sequence: CASNLTGGRSGANVLTF. The gene calls are TRBV28 and TRBJ2-6, with 10 bases lining up with TRBD1. The CDR3 has 17 residues. The germline CDR1 and CDR2 sequences are MDHEN and SYDVKM. The V gene end was trimmed by 7 bases and the J gene end by 4 bases; junction bases not matched to a gene: 10.

The chain combines TRBV10-3 with TRBJ1-6; 9 nucleotides agree with TRBD1. Germline V lookup: CDR1 ENHRY, CDR2 SYGVKD. J was trimmed by 8 bases and V by 4 bases; bases with no gene match: 9. The CDR3 consists of 16 residues. The CDR3 coding sequence is TGTGCCATCAGTGGGGGACAGGGACTCGGTGATTCACCCCTCCACTTT. Its protein is CAISGGQGLGDSPLHF.

This clonotype was seen a few times. This rearrangement joins TRBV7-2 to TRBJ2-1; the match to TRBD2 covers 13 bases. The V and J ends lost 2 bases and 10 bases, in that order; junction bases with no gene match: 5. This CDR3 is 15 amino acids long. CDR1 is SGHTA, CDR2 FQGNSA, per germline. CDR3 bases: TGTGCCAGCAGCTTAAGAACTAGCGGGAGGGAGGAGCAGTTCTTC. It encodes CASSLRTSGREEQFF.